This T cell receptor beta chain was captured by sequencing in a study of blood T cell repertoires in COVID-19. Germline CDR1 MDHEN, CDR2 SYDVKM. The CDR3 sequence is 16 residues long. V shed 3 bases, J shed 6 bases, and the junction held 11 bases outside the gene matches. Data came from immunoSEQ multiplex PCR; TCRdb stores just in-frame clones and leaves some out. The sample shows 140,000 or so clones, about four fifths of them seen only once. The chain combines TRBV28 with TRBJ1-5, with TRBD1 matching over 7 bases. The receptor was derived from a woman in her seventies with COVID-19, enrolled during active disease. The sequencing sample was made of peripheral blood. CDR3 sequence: CASSFLTGKAGQPQHF. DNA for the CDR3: TGTGCCAGCAGTTTCCTGACAGGGAAAGCGGGTCAGCCCCAGCATTTT.